This T cell receptor (beta chain) derives from a study of post-analysis software for immune sequencing data. As for the study in general: Disease trajectories encompassed relapsing-remitting, secondary progressive and progressive-relapsing multiple sclerosis. General observations from the study: Under the F measure, samples that were prepared in one batch clustered strongly together. Compared against controls, patients with multiple sclerosis displayed significantly lower normalized Chao1 diversity. Roughly 5 TRBV segments, TRBV5-6, TRBV5-1 and TRBV20-1 among them, were found more frequent in patients than controls.

Unique molecular identifiers were present in the TCR beta cDNA libraries. TCRdb recomputed calls from the PCR reads with MiXCR, one row per CDR3 protein. The repertoire has hundreds of thousands of distinct CDR3 sequences, roughly 27% of them found once; the top ten carry roughly 0.53%. Of note for this clonotype: The antigen is unknown.

The CDR3 runs to 12 residues. The V end was cut by 5 bases, the J end by 6 bases, with 9 bases between. Looked up from germline, CDR1 is MDHEN and CDR2 is SYDVKM. The chain uses TRBV28 and TRBJ2-3; D gene ambiguous. Sequenced material: blood. The source is a girl aged 10-17 years with multiple sclerosis. CDR3 in DNA: TGTGCCAGCAGTGTCCGGTGGGATACGCAGTATTTT. This translates into CASSVRWDTQYF. The entire variable domain, with the rest obtained from reference TRBV28 and TRBJ2-3, is as follows: DVKVTQSSRYLVKRTGEKVFLECVQDMDHENMFWYRQDPGLGLRLIYFSYDVKMKEKGDIPEGYSVSREKKERFSLILESASTNQTSMYLCASSVRWDTQYFGPGTRLTVL.